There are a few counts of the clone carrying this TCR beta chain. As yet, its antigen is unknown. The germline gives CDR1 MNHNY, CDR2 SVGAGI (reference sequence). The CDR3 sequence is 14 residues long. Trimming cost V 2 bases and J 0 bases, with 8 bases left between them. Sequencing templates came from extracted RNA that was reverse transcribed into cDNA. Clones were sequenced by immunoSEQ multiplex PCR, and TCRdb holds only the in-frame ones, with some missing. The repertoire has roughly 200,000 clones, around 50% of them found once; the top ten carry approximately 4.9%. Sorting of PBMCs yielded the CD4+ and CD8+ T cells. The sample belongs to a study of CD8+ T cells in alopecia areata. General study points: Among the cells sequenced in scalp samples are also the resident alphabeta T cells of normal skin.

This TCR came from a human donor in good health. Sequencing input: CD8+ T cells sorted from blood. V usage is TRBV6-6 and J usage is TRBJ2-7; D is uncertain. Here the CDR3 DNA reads TGTGCCAGCAGTTACGAGTTGAGCTCCTACGAGCAGTACTTC. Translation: CASSYELSSYEQYF.